This T cell receptor beta chain comes out of a study of T cell changes during pregnancy in multiple sclerosis. Here immunoSEQ multiplex PCR was the method, and the copy in TCRdb shows in-frame clones only, minus some. The sample lists 55,000 to 70,000 clones; over 75% were seen once. Germline trimming cut 5 bases from V and 4 bases from J; bases unmatched to any gene: 8. Per the germline V gene, CDR1 is LNHNV and CDR2 is YYDKDF (reference sequence). This CDR3 region has 15 residues. This clone has just one count. The chain has TRBV15 and TRBJ2-1; 7 positions match TRBD2. This clonotype originated in a female donor with multiple sclerosis, enrolled in a pregnancy study. Sample: peripheral blood, taken after pregnancy. The CDR3 reads CATSGQAGRYNEQFF. The DNA for the CDR3 is TGTGCCACCAGCGGGCAAGCGGGGCGGTACAATGAGCAGTTCTTC.